This TCR beta chain was recorded in a study of control samples from healthy donors and cancer patients. Sequenced by immunoSEQ multiplex PCR; TCRdb stores in-frame clones only, minus some. The table records about 120,000 clones, 85% to 90% of them present only once. The CDR3 spans 15 residues. CDR1 is SGHAT, CDR2 FQNNGV, per germline. V gave up 5 bases and J gave up 6 bases, with 16 bases separating them. This TCR came from a woman in her forties or fifties with colorectal cancer. What was sequenced was PBMCs. The chain couples TRBV11-2 to TRBJ1-4, with D maybe TRBD1 (5 bases). CDR3 in DNA: TGTGCCAGCAGCCTGGGGGGGTCTGTAGATGAAAAACTGTTTTTT. This encodes CASSLGGSVDEKLFF.